This T cell receptor (beta chain) was identified during a study of blood T cells in healthy people across ages. CDR3 length equals 13 residues. The germline CDR1 and CDR2 sequences are SGDLS and YYNGEE. Trimming pared 3 bases from V and 5 bases from J, leaving 10 bases between. Combining a sample-barcoded 5' primer with a J-beta primer mix, a second PCR ran for roughly 6 to 11 cycles. MiXCR, applied by TCRdb to the 5' RACE reads, yields one record per CDR3 protein. The repertoire includes over a million distinct CDR3 sequences, roughly 24% of them detected once, and less than 0.75% sits in the top ten. This sample was also put to use in a study of T cells of mothers and their children. This second study notes: Three healthy Caucasian mothers and their six children were the donors.

Sequencing was performed on blood. This receptor was identified in a girl aged 2-10 years in good health. The chain uses TRBV9 and TRBJ2-3; the D is unclear. Here the CDR3 DNA reads TGTGCCAGCAGCGCACCGGCGGTAGATACGCAGTATTTT. Its translation is CASSAPAVDTQYF.